The rows below give T cell receptor beta chains drawn from one sample of a study of somatic mutations in cytotoxic T cells in rheumatoid arthritis. TCRdb's table, derived via immunoSEQ multiplex PCR, lists solely in-frame clones and lacks some. The sample has 9,500 to 15,000 clones, around four fifths seen once. Specimen: CD8+ T cells sorted from blood. These receptors all come from a woman aged 55-69 years in good health. Both conserved end residues are part of each CDR3. A D gene is named only where the DNA matches it firmly. Some rows mark clone size as missing; the rest say once, few, many or name a class of expanded clone.

abundance: NA; d_gene: TRBD2; v_gene: TRBV18; j_gene: TRBJ2-1; CDR3aa: CASSPPRTSPRYNEQFF; CDR3nt: TGTGCCAGCTCACCTCCCAGGACTAGCCCCCGCTACAATGAGCAGTTCTTC
abundance: NA; d_gene: TRBD1; v_gene: TRBV5-6; j_gene: TRBJ1-2; CDR3aa: CASSLKQGARGYGYTF; CDR3nt: TGTGCCAGCAGCTTGAAACAGGGGGCGAGGGGCTATGGCTACACCTTC
abundance: NA; d_gene: TRBD2; v_gene: TRBV19; j_gene: TRBJ2-3; CDR3aa: CATSPGTSGGSSTDTQYF; CDR3nt: TGTGCCACCTCACCTGGGACTAGCGGGGGGTCTAGCACAGATACGCAGTATTTT
abundance: NA; d_gene: NA; v_gene: TRBV2; j_gene: TRBJ1-4; CDR3aa: CASSRGANNEKLFF; CDR3nt: TGTGCCAGCAGTCGGGGGGCCAATAATGAAAAACTGTTTTTT
abundance: NA; d_gene: TRBD1; v_gene: TRBV9; j_gene: TRBJ1-2; CDR3aa: CASSIPGTEFNGYTF; CDR3nt: TGTGCCAGCAGCATCCCCGGGACAGAGTTCAATGGCTACACCTTC
abundance: NA; d_gene: TRBD2; v_gene: TRBV7-2; j_gene: TRBJ2-3; CDR3aa: CASSLAGSGPSTDTQYF; CDR3nt: TGTGCCAGCAGCTTAGCCGGTAGCGGGCCTAGCACAGATACGCAGTATTTT
abundance: NA; d_gene: TRBD1; v_gene: TRBV6-6; j_gene: TRBJ2-3; CDR3aa: CASSQGARESDTQYF; CDR3nt: TGTGCCAGCAGTCAGGGGGCGCGAGAATCAGATACGCAGTATTTT
abundance: NA; d_gene: NA; v_gene: TRBV19; j_gene: TRBJ1-1; CDR3aa: CASSGAGTEAFF; CDR3nt: TGTGCCAGTAGTGGGGCCGGAACTGAAGCTTTCTTT
abundance: once; d_gene: NA; v_gene: TRBV6-5; j_gene: TRBJ1-4; CDR3aa: CASSYAGTEKLFF; CDR3nt: TGTGCCAGCAGTTACGCCGGGACAGAAAAACTGTTTTTT
abundance: NA; d_gene: TRBD1; v_gene: TRBV27; j_gene: TRBJ2-2; CDR3aa: CASSLRPGQGVNGELFF; CDR3nt: TGTGCCAGCAGTTTAAGACCGGGACAGGGGGTGAACGGGGAGCTGTTTTTT
abundance: NA; d_gene: TRBD1; v_gene: TRBV14; j_gene: TRBJ1-2; CDR3aa: CASSQEGSGQGAFYTF; CDR3nt: TGTGCCAGCAGCCAAGAAGGATCGGGACAGGGGGCGTTTTACACCTTC
abundance: NA; d_gene: TRBD1; v_gene: TRBV14; j_gene: TRBJ1-2; CDR3aa: CASSQGPWRQGAGYGYTF; CDR3nt: TGTGCCAGCAGCCAAGGACCTTGGCGACAGGGGGCGGGCTATGGCTACACCTTC
abundance: NA; d_gene: NA; v_gene: TRBV6-5; j_gene: TRBJ1-1; CDR3aa: CASSYEANTEAFF; CDR3nt: TGTGCCAGCAGTTATGAGGCGAACACTGAAGCTTTCTTT
abundance: NA; d_gene: NA; v_gene: TRBV2; j_gene: TRBJ2-2; CDR3aa: CASSDDVGADTGELFF; CDR3nt: TGTGCCAGCAGTGATGATGTGGGGGCGGACACCGGGGAGCTGTTTTTT
abundance: NA; d_gene: TRBD2; v_gene: TRBV9; j_gene: TRBJ2-5; CDR3aa: CASSGGGQETQYF; CDR3nt: TGTGCCAGCAGTGGCGGGGGCCAAGAGACCCAGTACTTC
abundance: NA; d_gene: TRBD2; v_gene: TRBV4-2; j_gene: TRBJ2-5; CDR3aa: CASSQETSGGEETQYF; CDR3nt: TGTGCCAGCAGCCAAGAGACTAGCGGGGGCGAAGAGACCCAGTACTTC
abundance: NA; d_gene: NA; v_gene: TRBV27; j_gene: TRBJ2-2; CDR3aa: CASSSDGTGELFF; CDR3nt: TGTGCCAGCAGTTCTGACGGGACCGGGGAGCTGTTTTTT
abundance: once; d_gene: NA; v_gene: TRBV7-9; j_gene: TRBJ1-6; CDR3aa: CASSLERQGGKYNSPLHF; CDR3nt: TGTGCCAGCAGCTTAGAGAGGCAGGGAGGAAAATATAATTCACCCCTCCACTTT
abundance: NA; d_gene: TRBD1; v_gene: TRBV30; j_gene: TRBJ2-1; CDR3aa: CAWSVQGEEQFF; CDR3nt: TGTGCCTGGAGTGTACAGGGGGAAGAGCAGTTCTTC
abundance: NA; d_gene: TRBD1; v_gene: TRBV6-5; j_gene: TRBJ2-7; CDR3aa: CASSYGQGAYEQYF; CDR3nt: TGTGCCAGCAGTTATGGTCAGGGGGCCTACGAGCAGTACTTC
abundance: NA; d_gene: NA; v_gene: TRBV6-1; j_gene: TRBJ1-5; CDR3aa: CASSEEGRRYSNQPQHF; CDR3nt: TGTGCCAGCAGTGAAGAGGGGCGACGGTATAGCAATCAGCCCCAGCATTTT
abundance: NA; d_gene: NA; v_gene: TRBV29-1; j_gene: TRBJ1-1; CDR3aa: CSAVGARVENTEAFF; CDR3nt: TGCAGCGCCGTAGGCGCCAGGGTGGAGAACACTGAAGCTTTCTTT
abundance: NA; d_gene: TRBD1; v_gene: TRBV9; j_gene: TRBJ1-2; CDR3aa: CASSPRQDRGDGYTF; CDR3nt: TGTGCCAGCAGCCCCCGACAGGACAGGGGGGACGGCTACACCTTC
abundance: NA; d_gene: NA; v_gene: TRBV7-2; j_gene: TRBJ2-1; CDR3aa: CASRVSSYNEQFF; CDR3nt: TGTGCCAGCAGGGTGAGCTCCTACAATGAGCAGTTCTTC
abundance: NA; d_gene: NA; v_gene: TRBV7-9; j_gene: TRBJ1-1; CDR3aa: CASSLAGQMNTEAFF; CDR3nt: TGTGCCAGCAGCTTAGCGGGACAAATGAACACTGAAGCTTTCTTT
abundance: NA; d_gene: NA; v_gene: TRBV7-9; j_gene: TRBJ2-2; CDR3aa: CASSRGPKLQGARELFF; CDR3nt: TGTGCCAGCAGCCGAGGGCCTAAATTACAGGGTGCCAGGGAGCTGTTTTTT
abundance: NA; d_gene: TRBD2; v_gene: TRBV11-2; j_gene: TRBJ2-5; CDR3aa: CASSFGTSIPTQETQYF; CDR3nt: TGTGCCAGCAGCTTTGGGACTAGTATCCCCACGCAAGAGACCCAGTACTTC
abundance: NA; d_gene: TRBD2; v_gene: TRBV7-3; j_gene: TRBJ2-7; CDR3aa: CASSWTSGGPYEQYF; CDR3nt: TGTGCCAGCAGCTGGACTAGCGGGGGGCCTTACGAGCAGTACTTC
abundance: NA; d_gene: TRBD2; v_gene: TRBV2; j_gene: TRBJ2-7; CDR3aa: CASSRGGAGYEQYF; CDR3nt: TGTGCCAGCAGTCGCGGGGGGGCCGGCTACGAGCAGTACTTC
abundance: NA; d_gene: NA; v_gene: TRBV28; j_gene: TRBJ1-4; CDR3aa: CASSFRWGDEKLFF; CDR3nt: TGTGCCAGCAGTTTCCGTTGGGGGGATGAAAAACTGTTTTTT
abundance: NA; d_gene: NA; v_gene: TRBV9; j_gene: TRBJ2-3; CDR3aa: CASSPSAHFTGASTDTQYF; CDR3nt: TGTGCCAGCAGCCCCTCCGCCCATTTCACGGGAGCTAGCACAGATACGCAGTATTTT
abundance: NA; d_gene: TRBD2; v_gene: TRBV2; j_gene: TRBJ2-2; CDR3aa: CASSEWTSGATGELFF; CDR3nt: TGTGCCAGCAGTGAATGGACTAGCGGGGCAACCGGGGAGCTGTTTTTT
abundance: NA; d_gene: NA; v_gene: TRBV1; j_gene: TRBJ2-2; CDR3aa: CTSSQTLAGGNTGELFF; CDR3nt: TGCACCAGCAGCCAAACCTTAGCGGGGGGAAACACCGGGGAGCTGTTTTTT
abundance: NA; d_gene: TRBD1; v_gene: TRBV6-5; j_gene: TRBJ1-2; CDR3aa: CASSYYQGADYGYTF; CDR3nt: TGTGCCAGCAGTTACTATCAGGGGGCTGACTATGGCTACACCTTC
abundance: once; d_gene: NA; v_gene: TRBV7-6; j_gene: TRBJ2-3; CDR3aa: CASSLVGVGTDTQYF; CDR3nt: TGTGCCAGCAGCTTAGTCGGTGTGGGCACAGATACGCAGTATTTT
abundance: NA; d_gene: NA; v_gene: TRBV4-1; j_gene: TRBJ1-1; CDR3aa: CASSPAIDLEAFF; CDR3nt: TGCGCCAGCAGCCCCGCGATAGATTTGGAAGCTTTCTTT
abundance: NA; d_gene: NA; v_gene: TRBV7-2; j_gene: TRBJ2-7; CDR3aa: CASSLSDSPPYKQYF; CDR3nt: TGTGCCAGCAGCTTATCAGACTCGCCCCCCTACAAGCAGTACTTC
abundance: few; d_gene: NA; v_gene: TRBV7-8; j_gene: TRBJ1-5; CDR3aa: CAGKGPSYSNQPQHF; CDR3nt: TGTGCCGGAAAGGGGCCTAGTTATAGCAATCAGCCCCAGCATTTT
abundance: NA; d_gene: NA; v_gene: TRBV19; j_gene: TRBJ1-2; CDR3aa: CASSIGLGGENYGYTF; CDR3nt: TGTGCCAGTAGTATCGGTCTGGGGGGTGAGAACTATGGCTACACCTTC
abundance: few; d_gene: TRBD1; v_gene: TRBV15; j_gene: TRBJ2-7; CDR3aa: CATSRDRQGSYEQYF; CDR3nt: TGTGCCACCAGCAGAGACAGACAGGGCTCCTACGAGCAGTACTTC
abundance: NA; d_gene: TRBD1; v_gene: TRBV10-1; j_gene: TRBJ2-5; CDR3aa: CASILGQETLRTQYF; CDR3nt: TGCGCCAGCATTCTGGGACAGGAGACCCTTCGGACCCAGTACTTC
abundance: NA; d_gene: TRBD1; v_gene: TRBV30; j_gene: TRBJ1-3; CDR3aa: CAWSGGTGRNTIYF; CDR3nt: TGTGCCTGGAGCGGAGGGACAGGGAGAAACACCATATATTTT